This T cell receptor (beta chain) emerged from a study of shared clonotypes between healthy human individuals. The germline CDR1 and CDR2 sequences are MNHNY and SVGAGI (reference sequence). Trimming took off 5 bases at V and 7 bases at J, with 11 bases between the two ends. The CDR3 contains 12 residues. TCRdb keeps only in-frame clones here, not all; method: immunoSEQ multiplex PCR. This table holds 2 million to 2.5 million clones, just under 95% found once. This clonotype originated in a man aged 18-30 years in good health. Some clones in this sample may be carry-over from other donors' samples. Input material: naive CD4+ T cells from PBMCs. Subset denoted: CD45RA+ positively selected. V is TRBV6-6 and J is TRBJ1-1, with D hard to call. DNA of the CDR3: TGTGCCAGCAGTGTAGGCCGGGGTGAAGCTTTCTTT. This translates into CASSVGRGEAFF.